This T cell receptor (beta chain) was captured in a study of blood T cell repertoires in COVID-19. Study context: The samples span acute and convalescent COVID-19 from the United States, Italy and Spain. T cells, B-cell-depleted T cells, or PBMCs supplied cDNA or gDNA.

The germline V and J ends were trimmed by 6 bases and 6 bases, with 14 bases remaining between them. This CDR3 has 12 amino acids. In germline, CDR1 is SQVTM, CDR2 ANQGSEA. Per the authors' pipeline: Scientists estimated how many nucleated cells there were by amplifying reference gene primers. TCRdb's copy holds only in-frame clones and misses some; the assay was immunoSEQ multiplex PCR. That table is the source of V, J and clone size, and D and trimming were worked out from the DNA. The sample lists under 100,000 clones; 81% were seen once. This chain uses TRBV29-1 with TRBJ1-1; D is ambiguous. This sequence was found in a man aged 80 or over with active or convalescent COVID-19. The sequencing input was peripheral blood. CDR3 bases: TGCAGCGTGGCCGGGAGTACCGCTGAAGCTTTCTTT. Translated, it gives CSVAGSTAEAFF.